The 5 T cell receptor beta chains below all came from one sample that was sequenced in a study of beta chain features in type 1 diabetes. The study reverse transcribed the entire isolated RNA, so it sequenced expressed TCRB transcripts. Sequencing used immunoSEQ multiplex PCR; TCRdb keeps in-frame clones, though not all of them. The table has around 430,000 clones, roughly 30% seen once; the top ten hold almost 0.065%. Specimen: naive CD4+ T cells from blood. These receptor sequences come from a man younger than 35 in good health.

A few counts support this clone. The rearrangement uses TRBV19 and TRBJ1-1; a possible D gene is TRBD1 (6 bases). There are 14 residues in the CDR3. In germline, CDR1 is LNHDA, CDR2 SQIVND (reference sequence). V was trimmed by 6 bases and J by 7 bases, leaving 18 bases between them. CDR3: CASSPPGGVGEAFF. The CDR3 nucleotides are TGTGCCAGTAGCCCCCCCGGGGGCGTAGGTGAAGCTTTCTTT. The full variable domain, rest sourced from reference TRBV19 and TRBJ1-1, is DGGITQSPKYLFRKEGQNVTLSCEQNLNHDAMYWYRQDPGQGLRLIYYSQIVNDFQKGDIAEGYSVSREKKESFPLTVTSAQKNPTAFYLCASSPPGGVGEAFFGQGTRLTVV.

The chain employs TRBV7-9 and TRBJ2-7; no definite D call. CDR1 is SEHNR, CDR2 FQNEAQ, per germline (reference sequence). CDR3 length: 13 amino acids. Deletions cut 0 bases from V and 3 bases from J, with 6 bases between. The CDR3 sequence: CASSLAEHYEQYF. The CDR3 DNA follows: TGTGCCAGCAGCTTAGCAGAGCACTACGAGCAGTACTTC. Together with reference TRBV7-9 and TRBJ2-7, the CDR3 gives the full variable domain: DTGVSQNPRHKITKRGQNVTFRCDPISEHNRLYWYRQTLGQGPEFLTYFQNEAQLEKSRLLSDRFSAERPKGSFSTLEIQRTEQGDSAMYLCASSLAEHYEQYFGPGTRLTVT.

The rearrangement uses TRBV9 and TRBJ1-4; D is undetermined. The germline gives CDR1 SGDLS, CDR2 YYNGEE. This CDR3 spans 13 amino acids. Trimming took 3 bases from V and 8 from J, leaving 11 bases between them. The CDR3 nucleotides are TGTGCCAGCAGCGGTGGAGTGGGAGAAAAACTGTTTTTT. Translating it yields CASSGGVGEKLFF.

V usage is TRBV6-5 and J usage is TRBJ2-7; D ambiguous. There are 11 residues in the CDR3. V lost 6 bases, J lost 3 bases, and 6 bases lay in between. CDR1 and CDR2 (germline): MNHEY, SVGAGI. For the CDR3, the DNA is TGTGCCAGCAGCAAAGGCTACGAGCAGTACTTC. Translation gives CASSKGYEQYF.

Points on this clone: Other DNA sequences of this sample code for an identical CDR3. This sequence joins TRBV30 and TRBJ1-4, with D perhaps TRBD1 (5 bases). Deletions cut 0 bases from V and 8 bases from J, with 13 bases between. Germline V gene sequence: CDR1 GTSNPN, CDR2 SVGIG (reference sequence). The CDR3 sequence is 14 residues long. CDR3 sequence: CAWSVPGLGEKLFF. The CDR3 DNA reads as TGTGCCTGGAGTGTACCGGGGCTAGGCGAAAAACTGTTTTTT.